Listed here is a single T cell receptor (beta chain). Its antigen remains unknown. This sample was included in a study of OX40 agonist ivuxolimab in advanced cancers. Study details: Every 2 weeks, patients got intravenous ivuxolimab at one of six dose levels (0.01-10 mg/kg). Study results and caveats: Among the lowest levels of clonal expansion were found in partial responders at 0.1-3.0 mg/kg.

Method: immunoSEQ multiplex PCR; TCRdb's copy keeps in-frame clones and lacks some. The sample contains about 110,000 clones, 90% of which appear only once. This CDR3 has 16 residues. This material consisted of CD4+ or CD8+ T cells sorted from blood, taken in a trial of the OX40 agonist ivuxolimab. This sequence was found in an adult with an advanced solid tumor such as melanoma, head and neck, liver or kidney cancer. This sequence joins TRBV21-1 and TRBJ2-5. TRBV21-1 counts as a pseudogene. CDR3 bases: TGTGCCAGCACCCGGCGGTACAGACATTCGCAAGAGACCCAGTACTTC. This translates into CASTRRYRHSQETQYF.